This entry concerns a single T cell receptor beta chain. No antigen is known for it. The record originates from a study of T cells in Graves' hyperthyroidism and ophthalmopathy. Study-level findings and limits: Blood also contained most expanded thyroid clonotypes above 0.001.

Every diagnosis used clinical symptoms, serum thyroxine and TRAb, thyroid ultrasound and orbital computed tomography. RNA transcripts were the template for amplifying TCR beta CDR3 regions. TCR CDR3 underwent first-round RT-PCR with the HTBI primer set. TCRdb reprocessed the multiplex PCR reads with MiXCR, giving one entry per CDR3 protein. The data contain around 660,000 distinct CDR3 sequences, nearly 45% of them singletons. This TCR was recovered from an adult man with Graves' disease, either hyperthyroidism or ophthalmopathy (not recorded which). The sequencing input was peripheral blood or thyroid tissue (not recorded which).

The CDR3 loop reads CASSLVPSGRGGGYTF. In DNA form, the CDR3 reads TGTGCCAGCAGTTTGGTTCCATCGGGGCGAGGAGGTGGCTACACCTTC. V and J are TRBV2 and TRBJ1-2; a weak D match, TRBD1 (5 bases). Germline V gene lookup returns CDR1 SNHLY and CDR2 FYNNEI. V was trimmed by 5 bases and J by 7 bases, leaving 23 bases between them. This CDR3 is built from 16 residues. Full variable domain (rest looked up from reference TRBV2 and TRBJ1-2): EPEVTQTPSHQVTQMGQEVILRCVPISNHLYFYWYRQILGQKVEFLVSFYNNEISEKSEIFDDQFSVERPDGSNFTLKIRSTKLEDSAMYFCASSLVPSGRGGGYTFGSGTRLTVV.